The rows below give T cell receptor beta chains drawn from one sample of a study of STAT3 mutations in large granular lymphocyte leukemia. Using immunoSEQ multiplex PCR, the repertoire was profiled, and TCRdb retains in-frame clones only, with some absent. The sample lists 17,000 or so clones, approximately 84% seen once, with about 9% in the top ten. Sequencing was carried out using peripheral blood mononuclear cells. Every receptor here comes from a man aged 45-65 years with T-cell large granular lymphocyte leukemia. Some clones in this sample may be carry-over from other donors' samples. Each CDR3 is given with its conserved first and last residue. D genes are given only for firm matches. Part of the rows lack a size; the others show once, few, many or a class for expanded clones.

V,D,J,size,DNA,CDR3
TRBV13,TRBD2,TRBJ2-7,-,TGTGCCAGCAGCTTAGTTGGGGGACTAGAGACCTACGAGCAGTACTTC,CASSLVGGLETYEQYF
TRBV7-7,TRBD1,TRBJ2-5,-,TGTGCCAGCAGCGTGGACAGGGGGCGGGAGACCCAGTACTTC,CASSVDRGRETQYF
TRBV2,-,TRBJ1-2,-,TGTGCCAGCAGAGCGGGAGGCTACACCTTC,CASRAGGYTF
TRBV2,TRBD2,TRBJ2-1,-,TGTGCCAGCAACCGCCTAGCGGGAGGGGGCAATGAGCAGTTCTTC,CASNRLAGGGNEQFF
TRBV5-4,-,TRBJ1-2,-,TGTGCCAGCAGCTTCCGTGGAGGACCCTATGGCTACACCTTC,CASSFRGGPYGYTF
TRBV14,-,TRBJ2-2,once,TGTGCCAGCAGCCACCAATCCACCGGGGAGCTGTTTTTT,CASSHQSTGELFF
TRBV28,TRBD1,TRBJ2-2,-,TGTGCCAGCAGTCCCGCGGGACAGGGTAACACCGGGGAGCTGTTTTTT,CASSPAGQGNTGELFF
TRBV18,-,TRBJ2-7,-,TGTGCCAGCTCACCGAGCGGTCGCGAGCAGTACTTC,CASSPSGREQYF
TRBV11-3,TRBD1,TRBJ1-1,-,TGTGCCAGCAGCCCCGCTGGAGGGGGCGTTGGGGCTTTCTTT,CASSPAGGGVGAFF
TRBV28,TRBD1,TRBJ2-5,few,TGTGCCAGCAGTTTCCTCCTAGGGGGCGGGGAGACCCAGTACTTC,CASSFLLGGGETQYF
TRBV6-1,TRBD1,TRBJ1-6,-,TGTGCCAGCAGTGAGGCCGGGACAGCCAACTTGCCCCTCCACTTT,CASSEAGTANLPLHF
TRBV5-1,-,TRBJ1-2,-,TGCGCCAGCAGCTTCTCCCCCTCGTATGGCTACACCTTC,CASSFSPSYGYTF
TRBV5-1,-,TRBJ2-5,-,TGCGCCAGCAGCATTGGACGGCGGGACCAAGAGACCCAGTACTTC,CASSIGRRDQETQYF
TRBV19,TRBD1,TRBJ1-2,-,TGTGCCAGTGGACAGGGGTTCTATGGCTACACCTTC,CASGQGFYGYTF
TRBV27,-,TRBJ2-6,-,TGTGCCAGCAGTTTGGACGGCTCTGGGGCCAACGTCCTGACTTTC,CASSLDGSGANVLTF
TRBV2,-,TRBJ2-7,once,TGTGCCAGCAGTGTTGGTAGTTTTGCATTC,CASSVGSFAF
TRBV9,-,TRBJ2-5,few,TGTGCCAGCAGCTTCGGTCCCATGGGCCAGGGGGAGACCCAGTACTTC,CASSFGPMGQGETQYF
TRBV4-3,-,TRBJ2-7,-,TGCGCCAGCAGCCTTGGAACGGATTCCTACGAGCAGTACTTC,CASSLGTDSYEQYF
TRBV11-1,TRBD2,TRBJ2-3,-,TGTGCCAGCAGCTTAGCGCGGACTAGCGGGGGACTAGATACGCAGTATTTT,CASSLARTSGGLDTQYF
TRBV6-5,TRBD1,TRBJ2-5,few,TGTGCCACACGGACAGGGGCTAGGGAGACCCAGTACTTC,CATRTGARETQYF
TRBV18,-,TRBJ2-5,-,TGTGCCAGCTCACCAACGCGGGGCATGGAGACCCAGTACTTC,CASSPTRGMETQYF
TRBV7-8,-,TRBJ1-5,-,TGTGCCAGCAGCTTAGTAGAAAGCAATCAGCCCCAGCATTTT,CASSLVESNQPQHF
TRBV6-1,TRBD2,TRBJ2-5,few,TGTGCCAGCAGTGAACTAGCGGGGGGCCAAGAGACCCAGTACTTC,CASSELAGGQETQYF
TRBV5-6,-,TRBJ2-1,few,TGTGCCAGCAGCCTGGCCGACGGGTTTGGCCACAATGAGCAGTTCTTC,CASSLADGFGHNEQFF
TRBV28,TRBD1,TRBJ1-5,-,TGTGCCAGCAGGTCACTCTCCGGGACAGCTAGAAAGCCCCAGCATTTT,CASRSLSGTARKPQHF
TRBV5-4,-,TRBJ2-6,-,TGTGCCAGCAGCTCCCGGCTAGGATACTCTGGGGCCAACGTCCTGACTTTC,CASSSRLGYSGANVLTF
TRBV5-8,-,TRBJ2-1,-,TGTGCCAGCGTATGGGGCTACAATGAGCAGTTCTTC,CASVWGYNEQFF
TRBV12-5,TRBD1,TRBJ1-3,-,TGTGCTAGTGGTTGGACAGGGCAGACTGGAAACACCATATATTTT,CASGWTGQTGNTIYF
TRBV18,-,TRBJ1-5,-,TGTGCCAGCTCACCCGGGAGGGCGGACCATAGCAATCAGCCCCAGCATTTT,CASSPGRADHSNQPQHF
TRBV21-1,-,TRBJ2-1,few,TGTGCCAGCAGCAAAGGTGAGGGTGAGCAGTTCTTC,CASSKGEGEQFF
TRBV29-1,TRBD1,TRBJ2-2,few,TGCAGCGTTGGCCGGGGACAGGGTACCGGGGAGCTGTTTTTT,CSVGRGQGTGELFF
TRBV5-1,-,TRBJ1-5,-,TGCGCCAGCAGCACAGGACAGTACAATCAGCCCCAGCATTTT,CASSTGQYNQPQHF
TRBV5-1,TRBD1,TRBJ1-4,-,TGCGCCAGCAGCCTATGGACAGGGGCGGATGAAAAACTGTTTTTT,CASSLWTGADEKLFF
TRBV2,TRBD1,TRBJ2-7,-,TGTGCCAGTAAACAAGACAGGGGCGAGTCGTACGAGCAGTACTTC,CASKQDRGESYEQYF
TRBV19,TRBD2,TRBJ2-5,-,TGTGCCAGTACCACTCTTTATAGTAGCGGGGGTCGAGAGACCCAGTACTTC,CASTTLYSSGGRETQYF
TRBV11-2,-,TRBJ1-2,-,TGTGCCAGCAGCCAGACCGACGGGGGGTGGAGGCGTGGCTACACCTTC,CASSQTDGGWRRGYTF
TRBV6-5,-,TRBJ1-6,-,TGTGCCAGCCGAAAGGCAGGGTTGTCAGCACCCCTCCACTTT,CASRKAGLSAPLHF
TRBV6-5,TRBD1,TRBJ2-1,-,TGTGCCAGCAGTTACATAGGACAGGGGGCTGTGGTGCAGTTCTTC,CASSYIGQGAVVQFF
TRBV25-1,-,TRBJ1-1,once,TGTGCCAGCAGATCGACGAACACTGAAGCTTTCTTT,CASRSTNTEAFF
TRBV2,-,TRBJ2-7,-,TGTGCCAGCAGTGACGGGCAGGGGCTGTCCTACGAGCAGTACTTC,CASSDGQGLSYEQYF
TRBV19,-,TRBJ1-2,-,TGTGCCAGTAGTATCCCAGAGAACTATGGCTACACCTTC,CASSIPENYGYTF
TRBV7-2,-,TRBJ2-7,once,TGTGCCAGCAGCTTCGACTCCTACGAGCAGTACTTC,CASSFDSYEQYF
TRBV4-3,TRBD1,TRBJ1-2,few,TGCGCCAGCAGCCAAGATCAGCTGGCAGGGGGGTTCTATGGCTACACCTTC,CASSQDQLAGGFYGYTF
TRBV4-1,-,TRBJ1-6,-,TGCGCCAGCAGCCAAGGCCTGGGGAGGGGCAGCGGTTCACCCCTCCACTTT,CASSQGLGRGSGSPLHF
TRBV18,-,TRBJ2-3,-,TGTGCCAGCTCACCACCGTTAGAGATAGGGAAGACAGATACGCAGTATTTT,CASSPPLEIGKTDTQYF
TRBV30,-,TRBJ1-3,-,TGTGCCTGGGGGAGACGGTTCTCTGGAAACACCATATATTTT,CAWGRRFSGNTIYF
TRBV11-2,-,TRBJ1-3,once,TGTGCCAGCAGCTTAGTTTCCTCAACTGGAAACACCATATATTTT,CASSLVSSTGNTIYF
TRBV7-9,-,TRBJ2-5,-,TGTGCCAGCAGCTGGGACCAAGAGACCCAGTACTTC,CASSWDQETQYF
TRBV15,-,TRBJ2-2,-,TGTGCCACCAGCAGAGGTCCCTCGAACACCGGGGAGCTGTTTTTT,CATSRGPSNTGELFF
TRBV6-1,-,TRBJ1-5,-,TGTGCCAGCAGTGGACCTAGGGGGACGGATTATAGCAATCAGCCCCAGCATTTT,CASSGPRGTDYSNQPQHF